This entry features one T cell receptor (beta chain) sequence. TCRdb re-derived calls from the PCR reads in MiXCR, one entry per CDR3 protein. Of about 85,000 distinct CDR3 sequences listed, 45% to 55% are singletons. CDR3 length: 17 amino acids. The junction had 6 bases not matched to a gene; V was cut back by 2 bases and J by 3 bases. Germline V lookup: CDR1 SGHTA, CDR2 FQGNSA. The source of the sample is a study of CDR3 diversity in severe acne. The source is a male donor in good health, serving as a control. Sequenced sample: blood. The V and J genes are TRBV7-2 and TRBJ2-1, with 11 bases aligning to TRBD2. The CDR3 DNA reads TGTGCCAGCAGCTTATACGGGGGACTAGCGGACTACAATGAGCAGTTCTTC. Protein: CASSLYGGLADYNEQFF. The full variable domain, in which reference TRBV7-2 and TRBJ2-1 provide the parts outside the CDR3, is GAGVSQSPSNKVTEKGKDVELRCDPISGHTALYWYRQSLGQGLEFLIYFQGNSAPDKSGLPSDRFSAERTGGSVSTLTIQRTQQEDSAVYLCASSLYGGLADYNEQFFGPGTRLTVL.